This passage covers 30 T cell receptor beta chains from one sample sequenced in a study of a mutant IDH1 vaccine in newly diagnosed glioma (dated by TCRdb to the early 2020s). To prepare the library, the immunoSEQ multiplex PCR assay was applied. The table comes from immuneACCESS by way of TCRdb, which keeps in-frame sequences with V and J called. Part of the clones is missing from these tables; in studies checked, under half for an unresolved V gene and the rest for unknown reasons. The sample includes around 29,000 clones, with less than 90% observed a single time. Over 7% of the sample comes from the top ten. In the paper's terms, the time point label means: week 23, last vaccination. Each vaccine dose, consisting of 300 ug of a 20-mer mutant IDH1 peptide in Montanide, was administered subcutaneously with topical imiquimod. No antigen is known for these receptors. The sequenced sample was PBMCs, obtained from a glioma patient whose treatment included an IDH1 peptide vaccine. These receptors were taken from a woman younger than 30 with glioma.

The rearrangement links TRBV6-6 to TRBJ2-5, with 8 bases that match TRBD1. Germline CDR1 MNHNY, CDR2 SVGAGI (reference sequence). The CDR3 length is 13 residues. J lost 1 base, V lost 6 bases, and 1 base had no gene match. The CDR3, as DNA: TGTGCCAGCAGGGACAGGGCCCAAGAGACCCAGTACTTC. Translation gives CASRDRAQETQYF.

The rearrangement uses TRBV2 and TRBJ2-4, with 10 nucleotides matching TRBD2. The CDR3 is made up of 13 amino acids. V dropped 2 bases and J dropped 15; count of bases not matched to a gene: 7. CDR1 and CDR2 from the germline V gene are SNHLY and FYNNEI. Here the CDR3 DNA reads TGTGCCAGCAGTGAATGGGAGCGGGGGGGCCTGTACTTC. This translates into CASSEWERGGLYF.

V is TRBV18 and J is TRBJ2-7; no clear D gene. CDR1 KGHSH and CDR2 LQKENI come from the germline V gene. Trimming took 1 base from V and 1 from J, leaving 14 bases between them. The CDR3 sequence is 16 residues long. The CDR3 is CASSPRKINPSYEQYF. The DNA for the CDR3 is TGTGCCAGCTCACCACGTAAGATAAACCCTTCCTACGAGCAGTACTTC.

V gene TRBV2 combines with J gene TRBJ1-4; the D is unclear. Germline lookup yields CDR1 SNHLY and CDR2 FYNNEI. V was cut by 6 bases and J by 0 bases, with 11 bases left in between. The CDR3 is 15 amino acids. The CDR3 DNA reads as TGTGCCAGCAGCCTGAACCATGCAACTAATGAAAAACTGTTTTTT. This codes for CASSLNHATNEKLFF.

The rearrangement joins TRBV7-2 to TRBJ2-7, with a weak D call TRBD1 (5 bases). The ends were cut back, 3 bases at V and 2 bases at J, with 8 bases in the middle. CDR1 is SGHTA and CDR2 is FQGNSA in the germline V gene. The CDR3 contains 13 residues. For the CDR3, the DNA is TGTGCCAGCAGCTTGGGCAGGGCCTACGAGCAGTACTTC. Translated, it gives CASSLGRAYEQYF. Using reference TRBV7-2 and TRBJ2-7 for the parts outside the CDR3, the full variable domain is GAGVSQSPSNKVTEKGKDVELRCDPISGHTALYWYRQSLGQGLEFLIYFQGNSAPDKSGLPSDRFSAERTGGSVSTLTIQRTQQEDSAVYLCASSLGRAYEQYFGPGTRLTVT.

J is TRBJ2-3 and V is TRBV30; D may be TRBD2 (5 bases). V was clipped by 1 base and J by 8 bases, with 10 bases between them. The V gene's germline CDR1 is GTSNPN and CDR2 SVGIG (reference sequence). CDR3 size: 12 residues. The CDR3 loop is CAWSDSGRTQYF. DNA of the CDR3: TGTGCCTGGAGTGACAGCGGTCGTACGCAGTATTTT.

This clone came up once. V usage is TRBV19 and J usage is TRBJ1-3; 7 bases map to TRBD1. CDR3 length: 21 residues. In germline, CDR1 is LNHDA, CDR2 SQIVND (reference sequence). V lost 3 bases to trimming and J lost 1 base; unmatched junction nucleotides: 21. CDR3 sequence (DNA): TGTGCCAGTAGTATTCTATCCCCTCGGACAGGCCACCCGAGGTCTGGAAACACCATATATTTT. This encodes CASSILSPRTGHPRSGNTIYF.

V gene TRBV30 combines with J gene TRBJ2-1, with 9 bases that match TRBD1. Germline V CDR1 and CDR2: GTSNPN, SVGIG (reference sequence). The J segment lost 2 bases and the V segment lost 2 bases, leaving 7 bases of the junction unmatched. The CDR3 is 16 residues long. The CDR3 reads CAWSNFRDRAYNEQFF. CDR3 nucleotides: TGTGCCTGGAGTAATTTCCGGGACAGGGCCTACAATGAGCAGTTCTTC. Filled out from reference TRBV30 and TRBJ2-1, the complete variable domain reads SQTIHQWPATLVQPVGSPLSLECTVEGTSNPNLYWYRQAAGRGLQLLFYSVGIGQISSEVPQNLSASRPQDRQFILSSKKLLLSDSGFYLCAWSNFRDRAYNEQFFGPGTRLTVL.

This sequence joins TRBV9 and TRBJ2-7; D is undetermined. The CDR3 has 15 residues. The V gene lost 0 bases and the J gene lost 0 bases, with 10 bases spanning the gap. CDR1 and CDR2 (germline): SGDLS, YYNGEE. CDR3 in amino acids: CASSVGGVSSYEQYF. The CDR3 nucleotides read TGTGCCAGCAGCGTAGGAGGAGTAAGCTCCTACGAGCAGTACTTC.

V gene TRBV9 combines with J gene TRBJ1-2; possibly TRBD1 for D (5 bases). This CDR3 is 14 amino acids long. CDR1 is SGDLS, CDR2 YYNGEE, per germline. Trimming took off 7 bases at V and 3 bases at J, with 16 bases between the two ends. The DNA for the CDR3 is TGTGCCAGCTCCGGGGCCAGCGCCTACTATGGCTACACCTTC. Protein sequence: CASSGASAYYGYTF.

Only one count was recorded for this clone. The rearrangement joins TRBV5-8 to TRBJ2-1; 7 bases line up with TRBD1. The CDR3 loop spans 15 amino acids. The germline gives CDR1 SGHTS, CDR2 YDEGEE. With 2 bases clipped from V and 5 bases from J, the junction kept 7 bases outside the gene matches. CDR3 nucleotides: TGTGCCAGCAGCTTCCGAGACAGGGTTAACAATGAGCAGTTCTTC. It yields the protein CASSFRDRVNNEQFF.

This clone has a single count. V and J are TRBV30 and TRBJ1-1, with TRBD1 identical over 11 bases. The CDR3 has 13 residues. CDR1 GTSNPN and CDR2 SVGIG come from the germline V gene (reference sequence). Trimming at V came to 5 bases and at J to 1 base, leaving 0 bases not matched to a gene. For the CDR3, the DNA is TGTGCCTGGGGGACAGGGGGGAACACTGAAGCTTTCTTT. It codes for CAWGTGGNTEAFF.

The chain couples TRBV27 to TRBJ1-6; D ambiguous. Trimming pared 6 bases from V and 7 bases from J, leaving 10 bases between. From germline, CDR1 is MNHEY and CDR2 SMNVEV (reference sequence). The CDR3 runs to 13 residues. The CDR3 loop is CASRDHRNSPLHF. In DNA form, the CDR3 reads TGTGCCAGCAGAGACCACAGAAATTCACCCCTCCACTTT.

Concerning this clone itself: This specimen includes other DNA sequences encoding the same CDR3. The chain combines TRBV6-5 with TRBJ1-2; tentative D call: TRBD1 (5 bases). The germline V and J ends were trimmed by 5 bases and 4 bases, with 8 bases remaining between them. The CDR3 loop spans 12 amino acids. Per the germline V gene, CDR1 is MNHEY and CDR2 is SVGAGI. The CDR3 DNA is TGTGCCAGCAGTCCCGACAGCTATGGCTACACCTTC. This gives the protein CASSPDSYGYTF.

Of note for this clone: A read error may account for a junction end that differs from germline. V gene TRBV6-6 combines with J gene TRBJ2-7, with 11 bases identical to TRBD2. This CDR3 spans 15 amino acids. Looked up from germline, CDR1 is MNHNY and CDR2 is SVGAGI (reference sequence). The CDR3 protein is CAGSHTSGRNGEQYF. The CDR3 DNA reads TGTGCCGGCAGCCACACTAGCGGGAGAAACGGCGAGCAGTACTTC.

The genes are TRBV10-3 and TRBJ1-1; D is uncertain. V lost 2 bases and J lost 2, with 0 bases in between. CDR3 length: 11 residues. Germline-derived CDR1 and CDR2 are ENHRY and SYGVKD. CDR3 region: CAISENTEAFF. CDR3 DNA sequence: TGTGCCATCAGTGAGAACACTGAAGCTTTCTTT.

This clone was recorded a few times. The chain employs TRBV19 and TRBJ1-1; TRBD1 aligns across 9 bases. Looked up from germline, CDR1 is LNHDA and CDR2 is SQIVND (reference sequence). With V trimmed by 7 bases and J by 0 bases, 9 bases remained unmatched. The CDR3 totals 16 residues. CDR3 region: CASTPGQGTLNTEAFF. The CDR3 nucleotides read TGTGCCAGTACCCCGGGACAGGGTACATTGAACACTGAAGCTTTCTTT.

The chain is built from TRBV9 and TRBJ2-7; D possibly corresponds to TRBD1 (6 bases). The CDR3 sequence is 15 residues long. V lost 1 base to trimming and J lost 5 bases, with 16 bases between them. Germline V lookup: CDR1 SGDLS, CDR2 YYNGEE. For the CDR3, the DNA is TGTGCCAGCAGCGTACTCGGGCAGGGGAGCGACGAGCAGTACTTC. Translation gives CASSVLGQGSDEQYF.

The chain employs TRBV5-1 and TRBJ2-7; the D is unclear. This CDR3 has 14 amino acids. From germline, CDR1 is SGHRS and CDR2 YFSETQ. V lost 0 bases and J 3 bases, leaving 10 bases between the germline ends. In DNA form, the CDR3 reads TGCGCCAGCAGCTTGGCCGTTGCAGGCTACGAGCAGTACTTC. Amino acid sequence: CASSLAVAGYEQYF.

The chain is built from TRBV7-8 and TRBJ1-2; TRBD1 matches at 9 bases. The junction had 16 bases not matched to a gene; V was cut back by 5 bases and J by 6 bases. This CDR3 spans 17 amino acids. Germline CDR1 is SGHVS and CDR2 is FQNEAQ. The CDR3: CASSTGQGWGSRDGYTF. CDR3 sequence (DNA): TGTGCCAGCAGCACGGGACAGGGTTGGGGGTCGAGAGATGGCTACACCTTC.

The chain recombines TRBV4-1 with TRBJ1-3; no definite D call. The CDR3 spans 17 residues. V gave up 0 bases and J gave up 0 bases, with 12 bases separating them. Germline-derived CDR1 and CDR2 are MGHRA and YSYEKL. Here the CDR3 reads CASSQDLQANSGNTIYF. CDR3 nucleotides: TGCGCCAGCAGCCAAGATCTGCAGGCAAACTCTGGAAACACCATATATTTT.

This rearrangement joins TRBV2 to TRBJ1-5, with D perhaps TRBD1 (5 bases). Germline V gene data show CDR1 as SNHLY and CDR2 as FYNNEI. Trimming left V 7 bases short and J 5 bases short, with 12 bases between. This CDR3 is 13 amino acids long. CDR3 DNA: TGTGCCAGCACCGGGACTGTGGATCAGCCCCAGCATTTT. Translating it yields CASTGTVDQPQHF.

This clone has just one count. The chain joins TRBV19 to TRBJ2-4; D is ambiguous. The CDR3 loop spans 18 amino acids. The V end was cut by 3 bases, the J end by 0 bases, with 18 bases between. Germline V gene data show CDR1 as LNHDA and CDR2 as SQIVND (reference sequence). CDR3 residues: CASSIGPSEILAKNIQYF. The CDR3 bases are TGTGCCAGTAGTATCGGACCCAGCGAAATACTAGCCAAAAACATTCAGTACTTC.

The rearrangement links TRBV6-6 to TRBJ1-1; the D is unclear. Germline CDR1 and CDR2: MNHNY and SVGAGI (reference sequence). The CDR3 sequence is 11 residues long. Trimming stripped 8 bases from V and 1 base from J, with 5 bases between. The CDR3 reads CASPGNTEAFF. In DNA, the CDR3 is TGTGCCAGCCCCGGGAACACTGAAGCTTTCTTT.

The V call is TRBV20-1, the J call TRBJ2-1, with D uncertain. The CDR3 is made up of 11 amino acids. CDR1 is DFQATT, CDR2 SNEGSKA, per germline (reference sequence). Trimming cost V 5 bases and J 9 bases, with 11 bases left between them. The CDR3 here is CSAYDVGEQFF. The CDR3 nucleotides read TGCAGTGCTTACGACGTAGGTGAGCAGTTCTTC.

V is TRBV7-2 and J is TRBJ1-2, with D hard to call. The CDR3 consists of 13 residues. V lost 1 base to trimming and J lost 6 bases, with 9 bases between them. CDR1 is SGHTA and CDR2 is FQGNSA in the germline V gene. This CDR3 is CASSLGSGNGYTF. The CDR3 DNA is TGTGCCAGCAGCTTAGGGTCGGGGAATGGCTACACCTTC. Complete variable domain (other parts from reference TRBV7-2 and TRBJ1-2): GAGVSQSPSNKVTEKGKDVELRCDPISGHTALYWYRQSLGQGLEFLIYFQGNSAPDKSGLPSDRFSAERTGGSVSTLTIQRTQQEDSAVYLCASSLGSGNGYTFGSGTRLTVV.

The rearrangement joins TRBV7-2 to TRBJ2-3; 7 bases agree with TRBD2. This CDR3 spans 15 amino acids. J gave up 2 bases and V 3 bases, and 5 bases lay outside the gene matches. Germline V gene data show CDR1 as SGHTA and CDR2 as FQGNSA. The CDR3: CASSLGRGNTDTQYF. CDR3 sequence (DNA): TGTGCCAGCAGCTTGGGGCGGGGGAACACAGATACGCAGTATTTT.

The CDR3 reads CASSLAGTPGDTQYF. CDR3 sequence (DNA): TGTGCCAGCAGCTTGGCCGGGACCCCCGGGGATACGCAGTATTTT. The chain joins TRBV5-5 to TRBJ2-3, with D possibly called TRBD1 or TRBD2 (5 bases each). Germline V CDR1 and CDR2: SGHKS, YYEKEE (reference sequence). The CDR3 runs to 15 residues. Trimming left V 0 bases short and J 6 bases short, with 14 bases between.

CDR3 sequence: CASSPGLANEKLFF. In nucleotides, the CDR3 is TGTGCCAGTAGTCCCGGGTTAGCGAATGAAAAACTGTTTTTT. This chain connects TRBV19 to TRBJ1-4; D gene unclear. The germline gives CDR1 LNHDA, CDR2 SQIVND (reference sequence). V was pared by 5 bases and J by 5 bases, with 12 bases between. This CDR3 spans 14 amino acids.

The chain is built from TRBV5-1 and TRBJ2-3, with 7 bases lining up with TRBD2. Trimming took 4 bases from V and 1 from J; bases not matched to a gene: 6. From germline, CDR1 is SGHRS and CDR2 YFSETQ. CDR3 length: 15 residues. The DNA for the CDR3 is TGCGCCAGCAGCCCGGGGGGACTTGGCACAGATACGCAGTATTTT. Translation: CASSPGGLGTDTQYF.